This is a list of T cell receptor beta chains from one sample in a study of T cell responses to AZD1222 COVID-19 vaccine. The method was immunoSEQ multiplex PCR; TCRdb's version includes in-frame clones alone and lacks a portion of them. The sample gives 110,000 or so clones, 88% of which show up once; roughly 9.2% is in the top ten. The input for sequencing was peripheral blood, taken on day 0 of AZD1222 vaccination. These receptor sequences come from an adult in good health. Both conserved end residues are part of each CDR3. The order of the fields is CDR3 DNA, CDR3 protein, clone size, CDR3 length, D gene, J gene, V gene. The D gene is left open where the match is weak. The listing skips clone size in some rows; elsewhere it reads once, few, many or a size class.

CDR3nt: TGTGCCAAGAGGGGGGGCGTCACTGAAGCTTTCTTT
CDR3aa: CAKRGGVTEAFF
abundance: once
len: 12
d_gene: -
j_gene: TRBJ1-1
v_gene: TRBV5-4

CDR3nt: TGTGCCAGCAGCTCAGGACTAGCGGGAGCTTACGAGCAGTACTTC
CDR3aa: CASSSGLAGAYEQYF
abundance: once
len: 15
d_gene: TRBD2
j_gene: TRBJ2-7
v_gene: TRBV9

CDR3nt: TGTGCCATGGGGCCCTACAATGAGCAGTTCTTC
CDR3aa: CAMGPYNEQFF
abundance: -
len: 11
d_gene: -
j_gene: TRBJ2-1
v_gene: TRBV6-5

CDR3nt: TGTGCCAGCTCTCCAGGACAGTTCGTAAAGCCCTACGAGCAGTACTTC
CDR3aa: CASSPGQFVKPYEQYF
abundance: -
len: 16
d_gene: -
j_gene: TRBJ2-7
v_gene: TRBV18

CDR3nt: TGTGCCAGCAGTCAGGGACAGAGCTACGAGCAGTACTTC
CDR3aa: CASSQGQSYEQYF
abundance: -
len: 13
d_gene: TRBD1
j_gene: TRBJ2-7
v_gene: TRBV27

CDR3nt: TGTGCCAGCAGTGGAGGCCGTGGATACAATGAGCAGTTCTTC
CDR3aa: CASSGGRGYNEQFF
abundance: -
len: 14
d_gene: -
j_gene: TRBJ2-1
v_gene: TRBV2

CDR3nt: TGTGCCAGCAGCCAAGCGACAGGGCTTGGGACTGAAGCTTTCTTT
CDR3aa: CASSQATGLGTEAFF
abundance: once
len: 15
d_gene: TRBD1
j_gene: TRBJ1-1
v_gene: TRBV3-1/TRBV3-2

CDR3nt: TGTGCCAGCAGTCCCCCGACTACTCAAGAGACCCAGTACTTC
CDR3aa: CASSPPTTQETQYF
abundance: -
len: 14
d_gene: -
j_gene: TRBJ2-5
v_gene: TRBV28

CDR3nt: TGTGCCAGCAGTTCGGGTACCAGCGAGCAGTACTTC
CDR3aa: CASSSGTSEQYF
abundance: -
len: 12
d_gene: -
j_gene: TRBJ2-7
v_gene: TRBV25-1

CDR3nt: TGTGCCAGCAGCGTTTCGGGGCACAACACTGAAGCTTTCTTT
CDR3aa: CASSVSGHNTEAFF
abundance: -
len: 14
d_gene: -
j_gene: TRBJ1-1
v_gene: TRBV9

CDR3nt: TGTGCCAGCAGCGCCGGGGGAGCTAACTATGGCTACACCTTC
CDR3aa: CASSAGGANYGYTF
abundance: -
len: 14
d_gene: -
j_gene: TRBJ1-2
v_gene: TRBV2

CDR3nt: TGTGCCAGCAGCCCCCAAAGCGGGAGTGTCTACGAGCAGTACTTC
CDR3aa: CASSPQSGSVYEQYF
abundance: -
len: 15
d_gene: TRBD2
j_gene: TRBJ2-7
v_gene: TRBV7-2

CDR3nt: TGTGCCAGCAGCTTAGCGCGGCAGAACACTGAAGCTTTCTTT
CDR3aa: CASSLARQNTEAFF
abundance: -
len: 14
d_gene: -
j_gene: TRBJ1-1
v_gene: TRBV7-2

CDR3nt: TGTGCCAGCAGCTTCCAGGGGTACAATGAGCAGTTCTTC
CDR3aa: CASSFQGYNEQFF
abundance: -
len: 13
d_gene: -
j_gene: TRBJ2-1
v_gene: TRBV7-2

CDR3nt: TGTGCCAGCAGCCAAGGTGGACAGGGGGTAAGGGAGACCCAGTACTTC
CDR3aa: CASSQGGQGVRETQYF
abundance: -
len: 16
d_gene: TRBD1
j_gene: TRBJ2-5
v_gene: TRBV14

CDR3nt: TGCAGCGTAGGGACAGCAGAGACCCAGTACTTC
CDR3aa: CSVGTAETQYF
abundance: -
len: 11
d_gene: TRBD1
j_gene: TRBJ2-5
v_gene: TRBV29-1

CDR3nt: TGCGCCAGCTTGGAGGGGGCGCCGAGCACCGGGGAGCTGTTTTTT
CDR3aa: CASLEGAPSTGELFF
abundance: -
len: 15
d_gene: -
j_gene: TRBJ2-2
v_gene: TRBV5-1

CDR3nt: TGTGCCAGCAGTTTGGGGCTTAGTCCCTATAATTCACCCCTCCACTTT
CDR3aa: CASSLGLSPYNSPLHF
abundance: few
len: 16
d_gene: -
j_gene: TRBJ1-6
v_gene: TRBV28

CDR3nt: TGTGCCAGCAGCCCCATAGACAGCTCTGGAAACACCATATATTTT
CDR3aa: CASSPIDSSGNTIYF
abundance: -
len: 15
d_gene: -
j_gene: TRBJ1-3
v_gene: TRBV6-6

CDR3nt: TGTGCCAGTAAAAGGATCGGTGTCGGTGAAAAACTGTTTTTT
CDR3aa: CASKRIGVGEKLFF
abundance: once
len: 14
d_gene: -
j_gene: TRBJ1-4
v_gene: TRBV19

CDR3nt: TGTGCCAGCAGTTCACATAAGGCTGCCAGGGGGCGCTACGAGCAGTACTTC
CDR3aa: CASSSHKAARGRYEQYF
abundance: -
len: 17
d_gene: TRBD1
j_gene: TRBJ2-7
v_gene: TRBV28

CDR3nt: TGTGCCAGCAGCTTAGCAACCCTCTACAATGAGCAGTTCTTC
CDR3aa: CASSLATLYNEQFF
abundance: -
len: 14
d_gene: -
j_gene: TRBJ2-1
v_gene: TRBV7-9

CDR3nt: TGTGCCAGCAGCTCACGACTAGGAACTTACAATGAGCAGTTCTTC
CDR3aa: CASSSRLGTYNEQFF
abundance: -
len: 15
d_gene: -
j_gene: TRBJ2-1
v_gene: TRBV5-4

CDR3nt: TGTGCCAGCAGTTCCGACAGGGATAAGCGTGAAAAACTGTTTTTT
CDR3aa: CASSSDRDKREKLFF
abundance: -
len: 15
d_gene: TRBD1
j_gene: TRBJ1-4
v_gene: TRBV28

CDR3nt: TGTGCCACCAACTTTAACTACGAGCAGTACTTC
CDR3aa: CATNFNYEQYF
abundance: -
len: 11
d_gene: -
j_gene: TRBJ2-7
v_gene: TRBV6-5

CDR3nt: TGTGCCAGCAACTTAGGTGTCAGGGACACCGGGGAGCTGTTTTTT
CDR3aa: CASNLGVRDTGELFF
abundance: -
len: 15
d_gene: -
j_gene: TRBJ2-2
v_gene: TRBV7-2

CDR3nt: TGCGCCAGCAGCTTGGCCAAGAGTACTGAAGCTTTCTTT
CDR3aa: CASSLAKSTEAFF
abundance: -
len: 13
d_gene: -
j_gene: TRBJ1-1
v_gene: TRBV5-1

CDR3nt: TGCGCCAGCAGCCCGGGGGAGACAGAAAATCAGCCCCAGCATTTT
CDR3aa: CASSPGETENQPQHF
abundance: -
len: 15
d_gene: -
j_gene: TRBJ1-5
v_gene: TRBV5-1

CDR3nt: TGTGCCAGCTCACCCCCGAGGGCCTCTTCCTACGAGCAGTACTTC
CDR3aa: CASSPPRASSYEQYF
abundance: -
len: 15
d_gene: -
j_gene: TRBJ2-7
v_gene: TRBV18

CDR3nt: TGCGCCAGCAGGCCCAGGACAGGGAGAGAGAAAATGAACACTGAAGCTTTCTTT
CDR3aa: CASRPRTGREKMNTEAFF
abundance: -
len: 18
d_gene: TRBD1
j_gene: TRBJ1-1
v_gene: TRBV5-1

CDR3nt: TGTGCCAGCAGCTTCGAGGGAGGGACCCAGTACTTC
CDR3aa: CASSFEGGTQYF
abundance: -
len: 12
d_gene: -
j_gene: TRBJ2-5
v_gene: TRBV7-3

CDR3nt: TGCGCCAGCAGCCAAGGGTCTGGGGGGGTGGCTAATGAAAAACTGTTTTTT
CDR3aa: CASSQGSGGVANEKLFF
abundance: -
len: 17
d_gene: -
j_gene: TRBJ1-4
v_gene: TRBV4-1

CDR3nt: TGTGCCAGCAGCCTAGACGGGGGGATTAATGAGCAGTTCTTC
CDR3aa: CASSLDGGINEQFF
abundance: -
len: 14
d_gene: TRBD2
j_gene: TRBJ2-1
v_gene: TRBV7-2

CDR3nt: TGTGCCAGCAGCCATCCCGGGACAGCTAACACCGGGGAGCTGTTTTTT
CDR3aa: CASSHPGTANTGELFF
abundance: -
len: 16
d_gene: TRBD1
j_gene: TRBJ2-2
v_gene: TRBV7-2

CDR3nt: TGTGCCAGCAGCCCACAGGGTGGGGGATCCTACGAGCAGTACTTC
CDR3aa: CASSPQGGGSYEQYF
abundance: -
len: 15
d_gene: -
j_gene: TRBJ2-7
v_gene: TRBV7-2

CDR3nt: TGTGCCAGCAGCCCCCAGAGTCCCACTGAAGCTTTCTTT
CDR3aa: CASSPQSPTEAFF
abundance: -
len: 13
d_gene: -
j_gene: TRBJ1-1
v_gene: TRBV11-2

CDR3nt: TGTGCCAGCAGTGATCCATTGGGAAGGTACACTGAAGCTTTCTTT
CDR3aa: CASSDPLGRYTEAFF
abundance: -
len: 15
d_gene: -
j_gene: TRBJ1-1
v_gene: TRBV25-1

CDR3nt: TGTGCCAGTAGTATGGGCAGGGGGAGAGGGCTCTCCGAGCAGTACTTC
CDR3aa: CASSMGRGRGLSEQYF
abundance: once
len: 16
d_gene: TRBD1
j_gene: TRBJ2-7
v_gene: TRBV19

CDR3nt: TGTGCCAGCAGTAGGGATCTCGCCGTAGGCTACACCTTC
CDR3aa: CASSRDLAVGYTF
abundance: few
len: 13
d_gene: -
j_gene: TRBJ1-2
v_gene: TRBV27

CDR3nt: TGTGCCTGGAGTGGGTTAGGGGTTAATGGCTACACCTTC
CDR3aa: CAWSGLGVNGYTF
abundance: -
len: 13
d_gene: -
j_gene: TRBJ1-2
v_gene: TRBV30